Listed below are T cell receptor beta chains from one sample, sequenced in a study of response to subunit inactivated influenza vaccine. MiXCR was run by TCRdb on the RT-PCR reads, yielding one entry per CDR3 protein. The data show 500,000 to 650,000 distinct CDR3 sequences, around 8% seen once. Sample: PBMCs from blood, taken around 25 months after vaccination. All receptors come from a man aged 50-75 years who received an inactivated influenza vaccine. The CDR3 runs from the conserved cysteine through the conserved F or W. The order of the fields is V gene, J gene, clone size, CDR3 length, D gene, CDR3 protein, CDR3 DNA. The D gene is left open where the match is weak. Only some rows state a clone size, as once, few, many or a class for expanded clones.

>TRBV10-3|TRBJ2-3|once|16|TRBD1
CAISDEGALATDTQYF
TGTGCCATCAGTGACGAGGGGGCGTTAGCCACAGATACGCAGTATTTT
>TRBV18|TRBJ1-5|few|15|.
CASSPFTGSNQPQHF
TGTGCCAGCTCACCATTCACAGGATCCAATCAGCCCCAGCATTTT
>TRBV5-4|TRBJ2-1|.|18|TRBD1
CASSLRDPGQSSYNEQFF
TGTGCCAGCAGCTTAAGGGACCCGGGACAGAGCTCCTACAATGAGCAGTTCTTC
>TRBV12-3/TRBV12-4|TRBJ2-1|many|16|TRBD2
CASSSFTGGSYNEQFF
TGTGCCAGCAGTTCCTTCACGGGAGGATCCTACAATGAGCAGTTCTTC
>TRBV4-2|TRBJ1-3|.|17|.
CASSPIPFGGAGNTIYF
TGTGCCAGCAGCCCGATTCCCTTCGGGGGGGCTGGAAACACCATATATTTT
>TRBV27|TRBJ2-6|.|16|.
CASSLFRGTGANVLTF
TGTGCCAGCAGTTTATTTCGGGGAACTGGGGCCAACGTCCTGACTTTC
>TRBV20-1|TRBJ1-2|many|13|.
CSAVDSHNYGYTF
TGCAGTGCTGTGGACAGTCATAACTATGGCTACACCTTC
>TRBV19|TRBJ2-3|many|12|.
CASSIATDTQYF
TGTGCCAGTAGTATAGCCACAGATACGCAGTATTTT
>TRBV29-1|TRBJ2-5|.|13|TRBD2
CSGRLAGGETQYF
TGCAGCGGGCGACTAGCGGGAGGAGAGACCCAGTACTTC
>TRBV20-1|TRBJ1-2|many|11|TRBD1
CSASTGGGYTF
TGCAGTGCTAGCACAGGGGGTGGCTACACCTTC
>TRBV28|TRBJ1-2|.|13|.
CASNRGGINGYTF
TGTGCCAGCAACCGGGGGGGGATCAATGGCTACACCTTC
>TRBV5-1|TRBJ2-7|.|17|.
CASSFTGVSRDSYEQYF
TGCGCCAGCAGCTTCACCGGGGTCTCGCGGGACTCCTACGAGCAGTACTTC
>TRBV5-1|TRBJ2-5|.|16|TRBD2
CASKLRGGRYQETQYF
TGCGCCAGCAAGCTTCGCGGGGGAAGATACCAAGAGACCCAGTACTTC
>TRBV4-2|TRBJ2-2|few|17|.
CASSQTMRGFRTGELFF
TGTGCCAGCAGCCAGACCATGAGAGGGTTTCGCACCGGGGAGCTGTTTTTT